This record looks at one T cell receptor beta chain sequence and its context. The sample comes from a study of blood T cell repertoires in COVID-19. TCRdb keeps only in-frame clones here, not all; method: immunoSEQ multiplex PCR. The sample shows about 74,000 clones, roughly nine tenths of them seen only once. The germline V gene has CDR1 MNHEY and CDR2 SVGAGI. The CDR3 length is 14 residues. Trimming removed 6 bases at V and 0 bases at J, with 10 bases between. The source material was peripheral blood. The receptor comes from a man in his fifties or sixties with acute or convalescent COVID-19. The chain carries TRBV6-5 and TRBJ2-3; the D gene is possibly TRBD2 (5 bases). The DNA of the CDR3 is TGTGCCAGCAGGCTAGCAAAGAGCACAGATACGCAGTATTTT. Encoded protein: CASRLAKSTDTQYF.